Listed here is a single TCR beta chain. Germline V gives CDR1 MNHEY, CDR2 SMNVEV (reference sequence). V lost 2 bases to trimming and J lost 5 bases; unmatched junction nucleotides: 13. This CDR3 contains 18 residues. This table comes from immunoSEQ multiplex PCR, and its TCRdb copy is limited to in-frame clones, with some not included. Of approximately 74,000 clones listed, over 75% are singletons. Sampled blood was obtained at baseline, cycle 4 day 1, and cycle 7 day 1. This sample was included in a study of OX40 agonist ivuxolimab in advanced cancers. About the study: Patients received the agonistic anti-OX40 (CD134) antibody ivuxolimab.

The specimen was CD4+ or CD8+ T cells sorted from blood, collected in a trial of the OX40 agonist ivuxolimab. J is TRBJ2-3 and V is TRBV27, with 10 positions matching TRBD2. This sequence originates from an adult with an advanced solid tumor such as melanoma, head and neck, liver or kidney cancer. CDR3: CASSLRLPAGGPGDTQYF. In DNA form, the CDR3 reads TGTGCCAGCAGTTTACGGCTCCCAGCGGGAGGGCCAGGAGATACGCAGTATTTT.